This TCR beta chain was captured in a study of early T cells in non-severe SARS-CoV-2 infection. Study in general: RNA in bulk from unsorted whole blood was sequenced, and chains were unpaired.

Unique molecular identifiers were attached to individual cDNA molecules. Using its own MiXCR run on the 5' RACE reads, TCRdb lists one record per CDR3 protein. In the table there are under 85,000 distinct CDR3 sequences, roughly 5.3% of which are singletons. As concerns this clonotype: No antigen is known for it.

The CDR3 has 13 residues. Germline V gives CDR1 SEHNR, CDR2 FQNEAQ (reference sequence). Trimming took 2 bases from V and 4 from J, leaving 8 bases between them. Study-level points and caveats: There was a bias toward anti-spike CD8 responses in VDJdb matching, which missed private and CD4 specificities.

This chain connects TRBV7-9 to TRBJ1-1; no reliable D call. The source was whole blood, collected at baseline. The clonotype was recovered from an adult who was a healthcare worker with PCR-confirmed SARS-CoV-2 infection or an uninfected control (not recorded which). The CDR3 bases are TGTGCCAGCAGCTTATCTAAGAGCACTGAAGCTTTCTTT. Translated, it gives CASSLSKSTEAFF.